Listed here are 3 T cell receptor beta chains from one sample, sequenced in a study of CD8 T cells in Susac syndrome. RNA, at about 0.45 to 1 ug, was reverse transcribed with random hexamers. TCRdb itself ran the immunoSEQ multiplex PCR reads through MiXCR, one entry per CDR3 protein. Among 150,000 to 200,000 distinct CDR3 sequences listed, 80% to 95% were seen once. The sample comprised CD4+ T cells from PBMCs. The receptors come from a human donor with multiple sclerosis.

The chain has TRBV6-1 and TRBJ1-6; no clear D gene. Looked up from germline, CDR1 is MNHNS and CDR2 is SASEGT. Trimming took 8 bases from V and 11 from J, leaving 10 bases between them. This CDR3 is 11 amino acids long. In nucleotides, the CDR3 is TGTGCCAGCGGATTCGAGACACCCCTCCACTTT. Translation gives CASGFETPLHF.

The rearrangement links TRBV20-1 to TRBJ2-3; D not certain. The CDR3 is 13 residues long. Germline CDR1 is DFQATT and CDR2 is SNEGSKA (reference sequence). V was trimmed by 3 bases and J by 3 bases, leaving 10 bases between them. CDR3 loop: CSARSVETDTQYF. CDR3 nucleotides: TGCAGTGCTAGGTCGGTGGAAACAGATACGCAGTATTTT.

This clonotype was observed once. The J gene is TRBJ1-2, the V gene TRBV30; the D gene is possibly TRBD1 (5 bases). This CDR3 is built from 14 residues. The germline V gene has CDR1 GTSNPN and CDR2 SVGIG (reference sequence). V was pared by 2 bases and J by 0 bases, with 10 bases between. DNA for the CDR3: TGTGCCTGGAGTATGGACACGTCTAACTATGGCTACACCTTC. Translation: CAWSMDTSNYGYTF.